A single sample is the source of the 14 T cell receptor beta chains below, sequenced in a study of blood T cell repertoires in COVID-19. Produced via immunoSEQ multiplex PCR; TCRdb's table is partial and in-frame only. The table records under 200,000 clones, roughly 75% of them present only once. The sequenced sample consisted of peripheral blood. These receptors originate from a man between 65 and 79 years old with active or convalescent COVID-19.

The rearrangement links TRBV5-1 to TRBJ2-5; the match to TRBD2 covers 9 bases. V was clipped by 1 base and J by 5 bases; unmatched bases: 6. The CDR3 spans 15 residues. The germline V gene has CDR1 SGHRS and CDR2 YFSETQ. The CDR3 nucleotides are TGCGCCAGCAGCTTGAGTAGCGGGAGTGGGGAGACCCAGTACTTC. Translated, it gives CASSLSSGSGETQYF.

The CDR3 loop is CASSVQQGRGYTF. In DNA form, the CDR3 reads TGTGCCAGCAGCGTTCAACAGGGGCGTGGCTACACCTTC. The chain couples TRBV7-2 to TRBJ1-2; 7 bases match TRBD1. CDR1 is SGHTA and CDR2 is FQGNSA in the germline V gene. CDR3 length: 13 amino acids. The J segment lost 7 bases and the V segment lost 5 bases, leaving 7 bases of the junction unmatched.

V is TRBV7-6 and J is TRBJ1-1; D is ambiguous. There are 15 residues in the CDR3. V was cut by 3 bases and J by 1 base, with 12 bases left in between. The germline CDR1 and CDR2 sequences are SGHVS and FNYEAQ. The CDR3 bases are TGTGCCAGCAGCTTCGGACTTTTACCGAACACTGAAGCTTTCTTT. It yields the protein CASSFGLLPNTEAFF. The complete variable domain, with remaining parts taken from reference TRBV7-6 and TRBJ1-1, reads GAGVSQSPRYKVTKRGQDVALRCDPISGHVSLYWYRQALGQGPEFLTYFNYEAQQDKSGLPNDRFSAERPEGSISTLTIQRTEQRDSAMYRCASSFGLLPNTEAFFGQGTRLTVV.

The chain joins TRBV2 to TRBJ1-2, with D maybe TRBD1 (5 bases). The CDR3 extends over 16 amino acids. V gave up 8 bases and J gave up 1 base, with 20 bases separating them. CDR1 SNHLY and CDR2 FYNNEI come from the germline V gene. The CDR3 DNA sequence: TGTGCCAGCCTGCTACGACAGACGAGCATTAACTATGGCTACACCTTC. It specifies CASLLRQTSINYGYTF.

The chain combines TRBV7-3 with TRBJ2-3; D is possibly TRBD2 (5 bases). V was trimmed by 5 bases and J by 0 bases, leaving 12 bases between them. The germline V gene has CDR1 SGHTA and CDR2 FQGTGA. The CDR3 sequence is 15 residues long. The CDR3 protein is CASSQALVSTDTQYF. The CDR3 nucleotides read TGTGCCAGCAGCCAAGCACTAGTCAGCACAGATACGCAGTATTTT.

This rearrangement joins TRBV10-3 to TRBJ2-2; 9 nucleotides align to TRBD1. The CDR3 is 14 amino acids. V trimming: 6 bases; J trimming: 1 base; junction bases outside the gene matches: 0. Germline V gene lookup returns CDR1 ENHRY and CDR2 SYGVKD. As DNA, the CDR3 is TGTGCCATCAGGGGACAGGGGAACACCGGGGAGCTGTTTTTT. Its protein product is CAIRGQGNTGELFF.

The V gene is TRBV5-6, the J gene TRBJ2-1; D is possibly TRBD2 (6 bases). Trimming took 4 bases from V and 9 from J, leaving 23 bases between them. The germline CDR1 and CDR2 sequences are SGHDT and YYEEEE. This CDR3 is built from 16 residues. CDR3 protein: CASSPPGVSRPVEQFF. CDR3 coding DNA: TGTGCCAGCAGCCCACCGGGGGTATCACGCCCCGTTGAGCAGTTCTTC.

The chain combines TRBV11-2 with TRBJ2-1, with 7 bases identical to TRBD2. With V trimmed by 4 bases and J by 4 bases, 10 bases remained unmatched. Germline CDR1 is SGHAT and CDR2 is FQNNGV. The CDR3 has 16 residues. As DNA, the CDR3 is TGTGCCAGCAGCTCCGGGGGTGGGACTAATTACAATGAGCAGTTCTTC. Its translation: CASSSGGGTNYNEQFF.

CDR3 in DNA: TGTGCCAGCAGTTTATCCGGGAGACGGGAAGAGACCCAGTACTTC. This codes for CASSLSGRREETQYF. The chain joins TRBV27 to TRBJ2-5; D perhaps matches TRBD2 (6 bases). Germline lookup yields CDR1 MNHEY and CDR2 SMNVEV (reference sequence). CDR3 length: 15 amino acids. V was pared by 0 bases and J by 3 bases, with 11 bases between.

The rearrangement links TRBV12-5 to TRBJ2-2, with D possibly matching TRBD2 (7 bases). The length of the CDR3 is 18 residues. The ends were cut back, 0 bases at V and 3 bases at J, with 17 bases in the middle. The germline gives CDR1 LGHNT, CDR2 FRNRAP. CDR3 in amino acids: CASGLVWQGGADTGELFF. The CDR3 DNA sequence: TGTGCTAGTGGTTTGGTATGGCAAGGGGGGGCCGACACCGGGGAGCTGTTTTTT.

The count of this clone is one. The rearrangement joins TRBV28 to TRBJ2-7; 8 nucleotides align to TRBD2. Germline lookup yields CDR1 MDHEN and CDR2 SYDVKM. The CDR3 has 15 residues. The J segment lost 0 bases and the V segment lost 6 bases, leaving 7 bases of the junction unmatched. In nucleotides, the CDR3 is TGTGCCAGCAGCTCTTTCAGCGGGGGCTCCTACGAGCAGTACTTC. Its protein product is CASSSFSGGSYEQYF.

The chain carries TRBV24-1 and TRBJ1-5; no clear D gene. The CDR3 is 15 amino acids. Germline lookup yields CDR1 KGHDR and CDR2 SFDVKD. Deletions cut 0 bases from V and 4 bases from J, with 9 bases between. The CDR3 loop reads CATSDLRGGNQPQHF. The CDR3 DNA sequence: TGTGCCACCAGTGATTTGCGGGGAGGGAATCAGCCCCAGCATTTT.

Points on this clone: The same CDR3 is also encoded by other DNA sequences in this sample. This chain links TRBV18 with TRBJ1-4; 9 bases line up with TRBD1. The CDR3 consists of 15 residues. J was trimmed by 3 bases and V by 6 bases; bases with no gene match: 5. The germline CDR1 and CDR2 sequences are KGHSH and LQKENI. The CDR3 sequence: CASSLGQGPNEKLFF. CDR3 DNA sequence: TGTGCCAGCTCCCTCGGACAGGGGCCTAATGAAAAACTGTTTTTT.

The gene calls are TRBV6-5 and TRBJ1-6; 8 bases are shared with TRBD1. There are 13 residues in the CDR3. V lost 6 bases to trimming and J lost 10 bases; unmatched junction nucleotides: 5. Germline V gives CDR1 MNHEY, CDR2 SVGAGI. CDR3 DNA: TGTGCCAGCAGGGACAGGGCTTCGTCACCCCTCCACTTT. This encodes CASRDRASSPLHF.